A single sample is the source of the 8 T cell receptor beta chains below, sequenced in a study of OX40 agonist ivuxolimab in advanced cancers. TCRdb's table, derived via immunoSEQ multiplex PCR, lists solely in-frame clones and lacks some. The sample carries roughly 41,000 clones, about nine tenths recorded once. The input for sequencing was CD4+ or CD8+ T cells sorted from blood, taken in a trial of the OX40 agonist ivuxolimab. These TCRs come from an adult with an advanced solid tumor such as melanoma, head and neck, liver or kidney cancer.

The CDR3 DNA follows: TGCAGCGTTCGGACCACCGGGCCCGGCTTCTCGGAGCAGTTCTTC. Translated: CSVRTTGPGFSEQFF. The chain carries TRBV29-1 and TRBJ2-1; D remains unclear. V gave up 5 bases and J gave up 10 bases, with 24 bases separating them. The CDR3 covers 15 residues. Germline V lookup: CDR1 SQVTM, CDR2 ANQGSEA.

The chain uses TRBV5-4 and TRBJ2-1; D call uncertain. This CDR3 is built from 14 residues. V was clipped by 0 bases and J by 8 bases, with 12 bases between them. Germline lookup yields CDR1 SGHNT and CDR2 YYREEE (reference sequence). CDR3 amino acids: CASSLDRPSHEQFF. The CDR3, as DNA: TGTGCCAGCAGCTTGGATAGACCCTCGCATGAGCAGTTCTTC.

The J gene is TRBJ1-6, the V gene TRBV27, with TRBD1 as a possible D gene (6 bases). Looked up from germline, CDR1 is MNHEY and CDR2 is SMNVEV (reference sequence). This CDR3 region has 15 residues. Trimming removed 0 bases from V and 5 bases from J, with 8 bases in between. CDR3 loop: CASSLSGGNNSPLHF. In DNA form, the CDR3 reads TGTGCCAGCAGTTTATCAGGGGGGAATAATTCACCCCTCCACTTT.

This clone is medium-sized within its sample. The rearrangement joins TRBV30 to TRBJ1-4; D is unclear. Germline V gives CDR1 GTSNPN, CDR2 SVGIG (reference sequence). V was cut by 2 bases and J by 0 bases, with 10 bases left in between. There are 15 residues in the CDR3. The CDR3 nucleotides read TGTGCCTGGAGTCCATCCCAGGCAACTAATGAAAAACTGTTTTTT. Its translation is CAWSPSQATNEKLFF.

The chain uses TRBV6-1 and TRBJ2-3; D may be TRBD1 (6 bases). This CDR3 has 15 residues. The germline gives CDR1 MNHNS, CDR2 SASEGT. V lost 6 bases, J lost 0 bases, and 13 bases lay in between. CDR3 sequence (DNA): TGTGCCAGCAGCCCGGGACACTATAGCACAGATACGCAGTATTTT. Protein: CASSPGHYSTDTQYF.

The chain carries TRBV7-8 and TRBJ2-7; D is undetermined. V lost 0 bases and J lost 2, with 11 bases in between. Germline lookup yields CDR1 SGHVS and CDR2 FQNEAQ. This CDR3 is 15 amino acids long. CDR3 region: CASSLAPVRTYEQYF. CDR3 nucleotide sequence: TGTGCCAGCAGCTTAGCCCCAGTTAGGACCTACGAGCAGTACTTC.

The CDR3 coding sequence is TGTGCCAGCAGACCCCGGACCCAAGAGGACAAAAACATTCAGTACTTC. This translates into CASRPRTQEDKNIQYF. The rearrangement joins TRBV28 to TRBJ2-4; no reliable D call. Looked up from germline, CDR1 is MDHEN and CDR2 is SYDVKM. The germline V and J ends were trimmed by 6 bases and 3 bases, with 18 bases remaining between them. The CDR3 has 16 amino acids.

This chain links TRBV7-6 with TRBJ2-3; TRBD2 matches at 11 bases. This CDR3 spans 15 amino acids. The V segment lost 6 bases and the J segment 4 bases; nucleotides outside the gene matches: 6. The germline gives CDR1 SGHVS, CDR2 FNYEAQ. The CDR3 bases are TGTGCCAGCAGTCAAACTAGCGGGAGAGCAGATACGCAGTATTTT. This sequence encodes CASSQTSGRADTQYF.